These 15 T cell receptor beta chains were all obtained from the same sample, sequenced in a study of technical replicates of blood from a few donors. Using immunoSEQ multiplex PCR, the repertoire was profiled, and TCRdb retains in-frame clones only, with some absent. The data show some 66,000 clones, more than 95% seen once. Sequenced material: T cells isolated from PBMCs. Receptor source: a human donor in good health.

As DNA, the CDR3 is TGTGCCAGCAGTGAAGCCGGGTACACTGAAGCTTTCTTT. This encodes CASSEAGYTEAFF. This chain uses TRBV2 with TRBJ1-1; D remains ambiguous. Germline CDR1 is SNHLY and CDR2 is FYNNEI. V was trimmed by 0 bases and J by 3 bases, leaving 5 bases between them. The CDR3 is made up of 13 amino acids.

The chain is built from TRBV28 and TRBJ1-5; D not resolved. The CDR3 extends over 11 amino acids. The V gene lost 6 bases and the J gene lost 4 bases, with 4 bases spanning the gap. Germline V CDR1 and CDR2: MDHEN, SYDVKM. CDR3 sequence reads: CASSQNQPQHF. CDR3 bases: TGTGCCAGCAGCCAAAATCAGCCCCAGCATTTT.

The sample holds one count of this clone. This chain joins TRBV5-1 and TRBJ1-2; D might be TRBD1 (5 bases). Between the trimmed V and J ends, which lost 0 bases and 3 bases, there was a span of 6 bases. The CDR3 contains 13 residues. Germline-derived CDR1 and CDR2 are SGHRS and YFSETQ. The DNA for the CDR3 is TGCGCCAGCAGCTTGGAGGGGTACTATGGCTACACCTTC. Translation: CASSLEGYYGYTF.

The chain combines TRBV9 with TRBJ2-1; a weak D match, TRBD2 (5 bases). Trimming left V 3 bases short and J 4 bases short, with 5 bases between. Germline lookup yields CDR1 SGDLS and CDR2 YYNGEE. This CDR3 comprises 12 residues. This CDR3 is CASSGTYNEQFF. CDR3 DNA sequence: TGTGCCAGCAGCGGGACTTACAATGAGCAGTTCTTC. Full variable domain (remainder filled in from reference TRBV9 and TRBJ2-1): DSGVTQTPKHLITATGQRVTLRCSPRSGDLSVYWYQQSLDQGLQFLIQYYNGEERAKGNILERFSAQQFPDLHSELNLSSLELGDSALYFCASSGTYNEQFFGPGTRLTVL.

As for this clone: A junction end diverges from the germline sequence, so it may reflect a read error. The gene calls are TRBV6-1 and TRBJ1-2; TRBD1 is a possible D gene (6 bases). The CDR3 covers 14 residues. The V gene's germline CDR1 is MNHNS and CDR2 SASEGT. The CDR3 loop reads CASSGRTVFYSYTF. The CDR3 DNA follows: TGTGCCAGCAGTGGCCGGACAGTCTTCTATAGCTACACCTTC.

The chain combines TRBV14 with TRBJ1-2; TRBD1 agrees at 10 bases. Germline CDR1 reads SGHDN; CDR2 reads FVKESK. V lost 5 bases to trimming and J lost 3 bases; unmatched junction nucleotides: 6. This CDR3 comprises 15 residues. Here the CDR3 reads CASSSYGQGDYGYTF. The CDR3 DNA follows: TGTGCCAGCAGCTCCTATGGACAGGGGGACTATGGCTACACCTTC.

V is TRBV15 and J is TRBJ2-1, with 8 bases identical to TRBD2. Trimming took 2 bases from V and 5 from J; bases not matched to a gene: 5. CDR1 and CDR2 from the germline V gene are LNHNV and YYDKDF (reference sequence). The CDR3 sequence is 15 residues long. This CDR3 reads CATSRYSGTHNEQFF. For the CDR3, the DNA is TGTGCCACCAGCAGATATAGCGGGACTCACAATGAGCAGTTCTTC.

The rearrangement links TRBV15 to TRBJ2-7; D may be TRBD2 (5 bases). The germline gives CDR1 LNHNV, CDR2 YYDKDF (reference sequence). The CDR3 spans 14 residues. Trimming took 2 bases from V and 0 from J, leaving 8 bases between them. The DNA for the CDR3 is TGTGCCACCAGCAGACAAACTAGCTCCTACGAGCAGTACTTC. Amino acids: CATSRQTSSYEQYF. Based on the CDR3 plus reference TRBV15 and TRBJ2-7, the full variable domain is DAMVIQNPRYQVTQFGKPVTLSCSQTLNHNVMYWYQQKSSQAPKLLFHYYDKDFNNEADTPDNFQSRRPNTSFCFLDIRSPGLGDTAMYLCATSRQTSSYEQYFGPGTRLTVT.

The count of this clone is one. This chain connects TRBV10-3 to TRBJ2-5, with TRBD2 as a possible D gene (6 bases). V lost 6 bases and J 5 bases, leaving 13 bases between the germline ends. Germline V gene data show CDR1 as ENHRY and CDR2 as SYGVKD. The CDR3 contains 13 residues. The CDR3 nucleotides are TGTGCCATCAGGCTGGAGGGTTCGGAGACCCAGTACTTC. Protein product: CAIRLEGSETQYF.

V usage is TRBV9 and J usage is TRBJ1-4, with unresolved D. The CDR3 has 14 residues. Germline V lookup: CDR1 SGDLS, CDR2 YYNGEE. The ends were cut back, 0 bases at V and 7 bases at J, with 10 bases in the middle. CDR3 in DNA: TGTGCCAGCAGCGTAGCTCCCGCGAGTGAAAAACTGTTTTTT. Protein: CASSVAPASEKLFF.

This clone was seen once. The CDR3 region is CAWSYDRTGNEKLFF. The CDR3 coding sequence is TGTGCCTGGAGTTACGATAGGACAGGAAATGAAAAACTGTTTTTT. The gene calls are TRBV30 and TRBJ1-4; 7 bases match TRBD1. CDR1 and CDR2 (germline): GTSNPN, SVGIG (reference sequence). CDR3 length: 15 amino acids. V was clipped by 2 bases and J by 5 bases; unmatched bases: 8.

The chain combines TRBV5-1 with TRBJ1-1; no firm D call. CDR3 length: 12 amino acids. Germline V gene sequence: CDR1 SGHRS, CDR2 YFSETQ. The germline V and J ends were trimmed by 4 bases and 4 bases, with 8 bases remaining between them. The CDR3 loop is CASSAGFTEAFF. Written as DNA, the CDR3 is TGCGCCAGCAGCGCGGGCTTCACTGAAGCTTTCTTT.

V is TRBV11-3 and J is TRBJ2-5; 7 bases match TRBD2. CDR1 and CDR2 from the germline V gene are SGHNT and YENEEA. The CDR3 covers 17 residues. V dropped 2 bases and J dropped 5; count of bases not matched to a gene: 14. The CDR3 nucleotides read TGTGCCAGCAGCTTACTCCCAATTGGGGGGGGAAGCGAGACCCAGTACTTC. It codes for CASSLLPIGGGSETQYF.

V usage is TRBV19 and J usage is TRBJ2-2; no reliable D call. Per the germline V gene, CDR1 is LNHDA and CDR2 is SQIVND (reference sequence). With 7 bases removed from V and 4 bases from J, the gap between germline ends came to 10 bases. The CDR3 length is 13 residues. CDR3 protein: CASTTTPTGELFF. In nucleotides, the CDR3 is TGTGCCAGTACCACCACACCCACCGGGGAGCTGTTTTTT.

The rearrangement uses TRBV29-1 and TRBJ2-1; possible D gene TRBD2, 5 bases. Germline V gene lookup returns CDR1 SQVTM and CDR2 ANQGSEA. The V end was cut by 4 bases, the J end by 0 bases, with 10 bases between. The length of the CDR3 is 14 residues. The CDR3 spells CSVVGTSSYNEQFF. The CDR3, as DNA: TGCAGCGTTGTCGGTACTAGCTCCTACAATGAGCAGTTCTTC.